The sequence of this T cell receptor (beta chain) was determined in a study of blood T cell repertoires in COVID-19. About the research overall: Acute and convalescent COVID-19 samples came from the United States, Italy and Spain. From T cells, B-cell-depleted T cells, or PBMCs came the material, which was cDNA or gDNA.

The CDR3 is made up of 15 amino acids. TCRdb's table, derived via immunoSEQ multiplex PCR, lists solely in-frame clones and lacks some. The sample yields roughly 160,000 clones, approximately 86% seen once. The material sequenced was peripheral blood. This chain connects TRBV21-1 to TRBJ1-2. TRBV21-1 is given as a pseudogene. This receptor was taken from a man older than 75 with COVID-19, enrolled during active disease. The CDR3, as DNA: TGTGCCAGTCCCCCGAAGGCGGGCGGGGGGTATGGCTACACCTTC. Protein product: CASPPKAGGGYGYTF.